This T cell receptor (beta chain) appears in the sequencing data of a study of T cell responses to AZD1222 COVID-19 vaccine. Worth noting for this clone: What it binds is unknown.

The CDR3 totals 11 residues. Looked up from germline, CDR1 is SQVTM and CDR2 is ANQGSEA. V lost 7 bases, J lost 5 bases, and 11 bases lay in between. Study-level results: It should be noted that donors were predominantly white British and more often female, and clonal diversity was possibly underestimated.

Data came from immunoSEQ multiplex PCR; TCRdb stores just in-frame clones and leaves some out. This table has 85,000 to 100,000 clones, 85% to 90% appearing once. The V gene is TRBV29-1, the J gene TRBJ2-5; D call uncertain. This TCR derives from an adult who received the AZD1222 COVID-19 vaccine. The source material was peripheral blood, sampled 28 days after the second AZD1222 dose. The CDR3 loop reads CSARTTETQYF. The CDR3 DNA sequence: TGCAGCGCTAGGACGACGGAGACCCAGTACTTC.